This T cell receptor beta chain stems from a study of blood T cells in healthy people across ages. A J-beta primer mix and a sample-barcoded 5' primer were used in a second PCR of roughly 7 to 12 cycles. TCRdb re-analysed the 5' RACE reads in MiXCR, keeping a single row per CDR3 protein. The repertoire holds approximately 780,000 distinct CDR3 sequences, roughly 25% seen once, with 3% in the top ten. Notes on this clonotype: Germline and junction disagree at one end, which may indicate a read error.

Germline V CDR1 and CDR2: SGHTA, FQGNSA. The CDR3 has 15 residues. The same sample was also studied in work on T cells of mothers and their children. From that report: Second-PCR amplification with M1S added sample barcodes and 2-4 random nucleotides.

The genes are TRBV7-2 and TRBJ2-2; TRBD2 is a possible D gene (6 bases). This TCR was sampled from a boy between 10 and 17 years old in good health. The specimen was blood. The CDR3 DNA reads as TGTGCCAGCAGCTTAACGTTAGACTACCGCGGGGCGCTGTTTTTT. This codes for CASSLTLDYRGALFF.